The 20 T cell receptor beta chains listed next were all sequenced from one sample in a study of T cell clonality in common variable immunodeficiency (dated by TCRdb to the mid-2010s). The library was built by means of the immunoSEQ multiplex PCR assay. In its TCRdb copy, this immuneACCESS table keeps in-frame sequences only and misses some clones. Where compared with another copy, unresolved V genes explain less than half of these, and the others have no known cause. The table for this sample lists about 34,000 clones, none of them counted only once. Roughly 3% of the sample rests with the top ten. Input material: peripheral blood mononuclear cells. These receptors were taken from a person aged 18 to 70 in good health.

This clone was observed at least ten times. The chain's CDR3 is CASGLQGQNTDTQYF. The CDR3 DNA, read in part, is TGTGCTAGTGGTTTGCAGGGACAAAACACAGATACG. This chain connects TRBV12-5 to TRBJ2-3; possible D gene TRBD1, 6 bases. Read sequence stops 3 residues before the CDR3 end, and the germline J gene provides the missing end. Trimming left V 2 bases short and J 2 bases short, with 11 bases between. Germline V CDR1 and CDR2: LGHNT, FRNRAP. This CDR3 is 15 amino acids long.

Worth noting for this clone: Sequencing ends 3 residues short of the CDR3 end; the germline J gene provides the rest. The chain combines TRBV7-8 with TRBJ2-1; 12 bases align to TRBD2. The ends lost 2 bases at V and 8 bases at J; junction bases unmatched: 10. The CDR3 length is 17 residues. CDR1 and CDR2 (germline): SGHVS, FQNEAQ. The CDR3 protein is CASSLISTSGRRHEQFF. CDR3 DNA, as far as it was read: TGTGCCAGCAGCTTAATCTCGACTAGCGGGAGAAGGCATGAG.

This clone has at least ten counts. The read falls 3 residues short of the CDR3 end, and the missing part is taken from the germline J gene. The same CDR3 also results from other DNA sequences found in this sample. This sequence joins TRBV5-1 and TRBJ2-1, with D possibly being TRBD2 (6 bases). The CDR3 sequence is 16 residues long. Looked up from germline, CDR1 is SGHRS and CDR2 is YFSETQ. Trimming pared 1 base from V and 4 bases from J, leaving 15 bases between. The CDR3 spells CASSLRGSGLYNEQFF. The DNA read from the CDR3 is TGCGCCAGCAGCTTGAGAGGTAGCGGCCTGTACAATGAG.

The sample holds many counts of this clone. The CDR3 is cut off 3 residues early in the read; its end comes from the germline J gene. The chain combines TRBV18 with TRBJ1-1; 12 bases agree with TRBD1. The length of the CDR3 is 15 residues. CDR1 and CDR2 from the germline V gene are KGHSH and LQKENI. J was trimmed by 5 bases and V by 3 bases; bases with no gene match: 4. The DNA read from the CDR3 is TGTGCCAGCTCACCGGGGACAGGGGGCAGGACTGAA. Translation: CASSPGTGGRTE. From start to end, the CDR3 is CASSPGTGGRTEAFF. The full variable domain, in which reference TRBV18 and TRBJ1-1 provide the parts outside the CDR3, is NAGVMQNPRHLVRRRGQEARLRCSPMKGHSHVYWYRQLPEEGLKFMVYLQKENIIDESGMPKERFSAEFPKEGPSILRIQQVVRGDSAAYFCASSPGTGGRTEAFFGQGTRLTVV.

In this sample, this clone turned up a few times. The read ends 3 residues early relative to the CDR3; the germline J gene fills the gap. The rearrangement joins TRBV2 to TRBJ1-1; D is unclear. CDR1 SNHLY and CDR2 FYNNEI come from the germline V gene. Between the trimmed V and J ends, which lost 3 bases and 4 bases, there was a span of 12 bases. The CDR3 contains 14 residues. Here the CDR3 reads CASSENLSITEAFF. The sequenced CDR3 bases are TGTGCCAGCAGTGAGAACTTAAGCATCACTGAA.

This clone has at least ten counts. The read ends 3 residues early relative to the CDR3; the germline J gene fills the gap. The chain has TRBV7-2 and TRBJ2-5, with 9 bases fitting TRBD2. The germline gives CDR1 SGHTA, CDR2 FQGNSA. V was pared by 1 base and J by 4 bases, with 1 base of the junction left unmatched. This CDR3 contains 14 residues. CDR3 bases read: TGTGCCAGCAGCTTAGTACTAGCGGGAGAGACC. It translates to CASSLVLAGET. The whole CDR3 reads CASSLVLAGETQYF.

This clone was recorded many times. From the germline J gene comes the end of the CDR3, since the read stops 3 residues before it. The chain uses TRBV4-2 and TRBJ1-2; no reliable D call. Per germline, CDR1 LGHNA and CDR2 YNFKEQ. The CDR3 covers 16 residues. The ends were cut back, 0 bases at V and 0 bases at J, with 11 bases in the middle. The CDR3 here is CASSQEFSQSNYGYTF. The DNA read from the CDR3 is TGTGCCAGCAGCCAAGAGTTCTCACAGTCTAACTATGGC.

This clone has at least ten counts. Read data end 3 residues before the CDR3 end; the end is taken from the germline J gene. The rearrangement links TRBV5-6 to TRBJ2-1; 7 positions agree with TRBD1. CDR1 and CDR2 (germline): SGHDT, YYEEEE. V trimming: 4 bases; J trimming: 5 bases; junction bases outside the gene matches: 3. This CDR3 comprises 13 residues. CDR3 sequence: CASSQDRNNEQFF. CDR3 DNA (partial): TGTGCCAGCAGCCAGGACAGGAACAATGAG.

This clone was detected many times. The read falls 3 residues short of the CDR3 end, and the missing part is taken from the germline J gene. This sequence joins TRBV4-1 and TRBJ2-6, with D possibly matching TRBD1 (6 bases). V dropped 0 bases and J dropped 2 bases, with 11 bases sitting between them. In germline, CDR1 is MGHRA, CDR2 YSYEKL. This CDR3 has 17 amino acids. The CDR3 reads CASSQDGRGAGANVLTF. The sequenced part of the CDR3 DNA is TGCGCCAGCAGCCAAGATGGCAGGGGCGCTGGGGCCAACGTC.

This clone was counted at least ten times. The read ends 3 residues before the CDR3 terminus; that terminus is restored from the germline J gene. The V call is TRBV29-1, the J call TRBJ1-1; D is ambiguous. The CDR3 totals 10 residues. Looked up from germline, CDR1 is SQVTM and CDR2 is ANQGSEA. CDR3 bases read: TGCAGCGTTGAAGTCAGGGAA. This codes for CSVEVRE. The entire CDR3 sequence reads CSVEVREAFF. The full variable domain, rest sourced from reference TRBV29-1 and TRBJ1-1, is SAVISQKPSRDICQRGTSLTIQCQVDSQVTMMFWYRQQPGQSLTLIATANQGSEATYESGFVIDKFPISRPNLTFSTLTVSNMSPEDSSIYLCSVEVREAFFGQGTRLTVV.

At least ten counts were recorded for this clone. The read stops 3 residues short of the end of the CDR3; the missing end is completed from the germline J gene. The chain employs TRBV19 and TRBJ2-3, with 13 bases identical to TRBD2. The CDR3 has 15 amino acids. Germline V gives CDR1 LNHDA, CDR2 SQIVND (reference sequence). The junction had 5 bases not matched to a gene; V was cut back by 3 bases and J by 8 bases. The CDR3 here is CASSMELAGGVTQYF. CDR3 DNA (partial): TGTGCCAGTAGTATGGAACTAGCGGGAGGGGTTACG.

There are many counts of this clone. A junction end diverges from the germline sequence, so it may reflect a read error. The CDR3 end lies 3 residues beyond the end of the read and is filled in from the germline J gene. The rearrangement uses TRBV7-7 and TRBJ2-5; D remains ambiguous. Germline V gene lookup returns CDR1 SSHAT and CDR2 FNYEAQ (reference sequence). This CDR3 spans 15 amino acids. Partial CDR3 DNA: TGTGCTAGCAGCCCATGGGCAGGTACCCAAGAGACC. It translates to CASSPWAGTQET. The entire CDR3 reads CASSPWAGTQETQYF.

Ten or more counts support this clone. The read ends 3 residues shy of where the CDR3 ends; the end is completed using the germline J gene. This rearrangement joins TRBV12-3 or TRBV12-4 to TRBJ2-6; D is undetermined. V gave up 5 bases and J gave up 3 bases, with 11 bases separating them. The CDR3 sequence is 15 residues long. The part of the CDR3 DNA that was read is TGTGCCAGCAGTCCCCCTGGCCTTGGGGCCAACGTC. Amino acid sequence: CASSPPGLGANV. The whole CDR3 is CASSPPGLGANVLTF.

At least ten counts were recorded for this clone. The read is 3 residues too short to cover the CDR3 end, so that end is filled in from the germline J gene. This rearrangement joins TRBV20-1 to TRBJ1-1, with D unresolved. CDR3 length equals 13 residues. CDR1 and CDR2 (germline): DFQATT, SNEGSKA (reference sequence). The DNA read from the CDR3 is TGCAGTGCTAGAGAGGAAATCCGCCCGGGA. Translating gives CSAREEIRPG. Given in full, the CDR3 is CSAREEIRPGAFF.

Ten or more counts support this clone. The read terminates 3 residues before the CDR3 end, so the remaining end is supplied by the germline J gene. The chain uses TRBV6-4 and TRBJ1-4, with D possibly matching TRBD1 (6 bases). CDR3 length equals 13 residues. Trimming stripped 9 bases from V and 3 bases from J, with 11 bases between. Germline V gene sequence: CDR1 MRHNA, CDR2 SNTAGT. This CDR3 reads CARSGVPNEKLFF. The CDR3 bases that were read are TGTGCCAGATCAGGGGTACCTAATGAAAAA.

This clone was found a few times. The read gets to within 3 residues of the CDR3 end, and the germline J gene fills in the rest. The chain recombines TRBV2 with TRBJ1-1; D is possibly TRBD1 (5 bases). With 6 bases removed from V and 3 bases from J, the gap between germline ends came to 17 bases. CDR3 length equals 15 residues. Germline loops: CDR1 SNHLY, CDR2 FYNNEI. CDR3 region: CASRNRAGEDTEAFF. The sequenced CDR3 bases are TGTGCCAGCAGGAACCGAGCGGGGGAGGACACTGAA.

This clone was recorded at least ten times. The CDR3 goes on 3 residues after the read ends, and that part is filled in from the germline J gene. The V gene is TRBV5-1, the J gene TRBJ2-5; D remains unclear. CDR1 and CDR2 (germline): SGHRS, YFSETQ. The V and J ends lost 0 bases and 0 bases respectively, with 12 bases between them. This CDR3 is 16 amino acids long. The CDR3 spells CASSLVFSKNQETQYF. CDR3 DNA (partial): TGCGCCAGCAGCTTGGTATTCTCTAAGAACCAAGAGACC.

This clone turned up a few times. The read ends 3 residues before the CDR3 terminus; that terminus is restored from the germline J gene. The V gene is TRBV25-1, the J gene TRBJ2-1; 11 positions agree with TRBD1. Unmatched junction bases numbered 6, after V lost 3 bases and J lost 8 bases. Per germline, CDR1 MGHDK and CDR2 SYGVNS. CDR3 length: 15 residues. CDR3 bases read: TGTGCCAGCAGTGAGAGAGGACAGGGGGCGGATGAG. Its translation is CASSERGQGADE. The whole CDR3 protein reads CASSERGQGADEQFF. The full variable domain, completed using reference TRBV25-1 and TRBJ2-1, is EADIYQTPRYLVIGTGKKITLECSQTMGHDKMYWYQQDPGMELHLIHYSYGVNSTEKGDLSSESTVSRIRTEHFPLTLESARPSHTSQYLCASSERGQGADEQFFGPGTRLTVL.

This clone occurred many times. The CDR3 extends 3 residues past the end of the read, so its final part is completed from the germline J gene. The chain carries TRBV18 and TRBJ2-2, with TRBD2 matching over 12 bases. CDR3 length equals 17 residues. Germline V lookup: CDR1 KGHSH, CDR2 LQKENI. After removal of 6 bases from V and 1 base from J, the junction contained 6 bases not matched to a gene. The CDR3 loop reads CASSRTSGIRNTGELFF. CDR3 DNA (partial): TGTGCCAGCTCCAGGACTAGCGGGATAAGGAACACCGGGGAG. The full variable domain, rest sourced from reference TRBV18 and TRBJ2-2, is NAGVMQNPRHLVRRRGQEARLRCSPMKGHSHVYWYRQLPEEGLKFMVYLQKENIIDESGMPKERFSAEFPKEGPSILRIQQVVRGDSAAYFCASSRTSGIRNTGELFFGEGSRLTVL.

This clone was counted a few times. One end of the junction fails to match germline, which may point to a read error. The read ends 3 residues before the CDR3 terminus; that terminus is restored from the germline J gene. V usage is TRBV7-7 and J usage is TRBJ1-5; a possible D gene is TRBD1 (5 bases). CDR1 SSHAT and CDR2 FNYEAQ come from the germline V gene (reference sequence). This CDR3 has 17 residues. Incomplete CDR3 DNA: TGTGCTAGCAGCTGCCCCCAGGGCCCCATATGCAATCAGCCC. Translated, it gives CASSCPQGPICNQP. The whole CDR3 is CASSCPQGPICNQPQHF.